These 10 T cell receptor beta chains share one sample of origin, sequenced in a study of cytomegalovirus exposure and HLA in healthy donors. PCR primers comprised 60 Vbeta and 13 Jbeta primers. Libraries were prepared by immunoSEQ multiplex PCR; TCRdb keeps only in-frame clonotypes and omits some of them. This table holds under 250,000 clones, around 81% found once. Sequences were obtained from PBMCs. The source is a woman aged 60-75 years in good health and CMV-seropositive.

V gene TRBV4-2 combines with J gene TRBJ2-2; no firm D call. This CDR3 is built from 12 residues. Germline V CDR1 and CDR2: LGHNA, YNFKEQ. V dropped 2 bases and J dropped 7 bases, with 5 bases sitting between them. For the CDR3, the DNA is TGTGCCAGCAGCCAATCGGGCGGGGAGCTGTTTTTT. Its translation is CASSQSGGELFF.

The CDR3 DNA follows: TGCGCCAGCAGCATTACAGGGGGCCGCGGCACCGGGGAGCTGTTTTTT. Its protein is CASSITGGRGTGELFF. The rearrangement uses TRBV5-1 and TRBJ2-2; 9 nucleotides line up with TRBD1. V lost 4 bases, J lost 4 bases, and 8 bases stayed unmatched. The length of the CDR3 is 16 residues. Germline V gives CDR1 SGHRS, CDR2 YFSETQ.

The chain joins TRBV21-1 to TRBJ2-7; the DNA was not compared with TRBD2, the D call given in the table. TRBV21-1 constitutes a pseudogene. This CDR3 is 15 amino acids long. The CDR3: CASSRPSGSRGEQYF. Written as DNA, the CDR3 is TGTGCCAGCAGCCGCCCGAGCGGGAGTAGGGGCGAGCAGTACTTC.

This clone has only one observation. CDR3 sequence (DNA): TGTGCCAGCAGCTATGACTCTGGAAACACCATATATTTT. Translation: CASSYDSGNTIYF. V is TRBV6-1 and J is TRBJ1-3; D gene ambiguous. The CDR3 sequence is 13 residues long. The V end was cut by 6 bases, the J end by 0 bases, with 6 bases between. Germline values: CDR1 MNHNS, CDR2 SASEGT.

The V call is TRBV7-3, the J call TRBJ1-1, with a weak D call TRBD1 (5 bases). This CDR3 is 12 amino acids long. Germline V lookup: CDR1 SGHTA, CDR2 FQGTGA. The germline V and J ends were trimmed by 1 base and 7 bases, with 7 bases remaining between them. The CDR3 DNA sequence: TGTGCCAGCAGCTTAAGTCAGGGTGAAGCTTTCTTT. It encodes CASSLSQGEAFF.

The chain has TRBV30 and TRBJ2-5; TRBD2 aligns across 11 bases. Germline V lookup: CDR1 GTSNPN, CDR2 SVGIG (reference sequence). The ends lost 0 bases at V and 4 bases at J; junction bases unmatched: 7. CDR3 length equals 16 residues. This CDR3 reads CAWSVSSGRAAETQYF. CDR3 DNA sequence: TGTGCCTGGAGTGTAAGTAGCGGGAGGGCCGCAGAGACCCAGTACTTC.

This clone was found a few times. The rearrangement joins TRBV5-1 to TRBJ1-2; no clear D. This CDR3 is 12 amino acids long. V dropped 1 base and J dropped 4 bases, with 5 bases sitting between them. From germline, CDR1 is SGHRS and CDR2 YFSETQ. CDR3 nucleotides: TGCGCCAGCAGCTTGAATAGCTATGGCTACACCTTC. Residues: CASSLNSYGYTF.

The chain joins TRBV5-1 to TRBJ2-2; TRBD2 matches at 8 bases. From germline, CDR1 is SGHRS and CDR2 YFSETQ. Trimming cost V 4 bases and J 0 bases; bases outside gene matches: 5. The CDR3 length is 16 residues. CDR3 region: CASSEEGLANTGELFF. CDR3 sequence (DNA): TGCGCCAGCAGCGAGGAGGGACTAGCGAACACCGGGGAGCTGTTTTTT. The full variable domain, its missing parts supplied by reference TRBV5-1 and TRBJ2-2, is KAGVTQTPRYLIKTRGQQVTLSCSPISGHRSVSWYQQTPGQGLQFLFEYFSETQRNKGNFPGRFSGRQFSNSRSEMNVSTLELGDSALYLCASSEEGLANTGELFFGEGSRLTVL.

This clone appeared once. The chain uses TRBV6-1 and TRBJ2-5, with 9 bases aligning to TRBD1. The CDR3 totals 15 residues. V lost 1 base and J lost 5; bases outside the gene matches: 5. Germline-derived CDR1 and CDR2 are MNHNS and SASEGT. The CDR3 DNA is TGTGCCAGCAGTGAAGGAGCCGGGACAGGGGAGACCCAGTACTTC. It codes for CASSEGAGTGETQYF.

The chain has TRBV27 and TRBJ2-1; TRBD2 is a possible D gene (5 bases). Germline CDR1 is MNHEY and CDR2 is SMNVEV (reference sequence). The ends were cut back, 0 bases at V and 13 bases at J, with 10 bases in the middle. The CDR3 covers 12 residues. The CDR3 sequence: CASSLSGVVQFF. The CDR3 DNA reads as TGTGCCAGCAGTTTATCGGGAGTAGTACAGTTCTTC.